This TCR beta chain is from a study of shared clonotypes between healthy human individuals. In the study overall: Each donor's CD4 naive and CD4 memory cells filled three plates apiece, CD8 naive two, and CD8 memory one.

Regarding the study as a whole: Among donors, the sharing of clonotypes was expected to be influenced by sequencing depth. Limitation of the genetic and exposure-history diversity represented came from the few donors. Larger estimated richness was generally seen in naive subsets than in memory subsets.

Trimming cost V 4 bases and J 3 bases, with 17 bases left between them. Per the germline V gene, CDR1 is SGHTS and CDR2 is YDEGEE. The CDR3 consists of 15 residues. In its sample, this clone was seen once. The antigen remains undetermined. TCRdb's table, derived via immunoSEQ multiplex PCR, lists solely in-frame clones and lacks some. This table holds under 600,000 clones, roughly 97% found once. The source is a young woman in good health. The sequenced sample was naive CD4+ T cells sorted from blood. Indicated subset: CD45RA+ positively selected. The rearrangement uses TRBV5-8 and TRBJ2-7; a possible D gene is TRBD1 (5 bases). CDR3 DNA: TGTGCCAGCAGCATAGGGGCCCCGGGTGACTACGAGCAGTACTTC. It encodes CASSIGAPGDYEQYF.